This T cell receptor beta chain was identified during a study of T-cell reconstitution after alpha-beta-depleted transplantation in children (dated by TCRdb to the mid-2010s). In the study overall: T-cell immune reconstitution after TCRalphabeta/CD19-depleted allogeneic hematopoietic cell transplantation in children was quantitatively tracked in the study by means of TCR repertoire profiling. Study-wide findings and limitations: In some patients, the high TCRbeta diversity seen at day 60 was put down to recipient T cells and intrathymic progenitors that had survived conditioning. The apparently early recovery of alphabetaT-cell counts about two months after transplant reportedly depended on only several hundred rapidly expanded clones that came from non-depleted graft cells. Over the following months the frequencies of hyperexpanded clones went down, and after one year T-cell counts and TCRbeta diversity were mostly credited to newly produced T cells.

This clonotype occurred many times. The clone's antigen remains unknown. Base qualities are not at hand, and no much larger clone is one base apart. V loses 3 bases, J loses 6 bases, and the germline ends lie 18 bases apart. The germline V gene sets CDR1 to SGHRS and CDR2 to YFSETQ. The CDR3 covers 15 residues, taking in both the cysteine and the phenylalanine. The retained sequence is limited to the CDR3, 45 bases, with the frame set at the first base. Libraries were constructed by PCR. The run used an Illumina HiSeq 2500. TCR libraries were prepared with molecular barcoding, using unique molecular identifiers to normalize TCRbeta repertoire quantification. Starting from the raw public reads, TCRdb applied fastp trimming at Q25, assembled clones with MiXCR and retained in-frame beta chains. Rows matching on CDR3 protein sequence are summarized as one entry with the most common DNA and genes. Here the sample has about 980,000 distinct CDR3 sequences; 25% to 35% occur a single time. Roughly 30% of the sample is in the top ten clones.

The meaning of the sample's treatment or condition label: allogeneic hematopoietic cell transplantation with graft depleted of TCRalphabeta T cells and CD19 B cells. The transplant recipients were children given TCRalphabeta/CD19-depleted allogeneic hematopoietic cell grafts. This sample comprised PBMCs, mostly from graft donor cells, obtained 360 days after TCRalphabeta/CD19-depleted stem cell transplant. This clonotype was sampled from a boy younger than two who had a stem cell transplant for SCID, so the T cells may come from the graft donor. The chain joins TRBV5-1 to TRBJ1-1, and possibly TRBD1, on 6 matching bases. CDR3 protein: CASSWQSRDTSEAFF. The sequenced DNA: TGCGCCAGCAGCTGGCAATCCCGGGACACCTCTGAAGCTTTCTTT.